This is a list of T cell receptor beta chains from one sample in a study of shared clonotypes between healthy human individuals. Data came from immunoSEQ multiplex PCR; TCRdb stores just in-frame clones and leaves some out. In the table there are about 1.9 million clones, around 93% of which are singletons. Sequencing input: naive CD8+ T cells from PBMCs. These receptors originate from a man in his late teens or twenties in good health. Some clones in this sample may be carry-over from other donors' samples. Both conserved end residues are part of each CDR3. The order of the fields is V gene, D gene, clone size, J gene, CDR3 protein, CDR3 DNA. A D gene is named only where the DNA matches it firmly. Rows give clone size only sometimes, using once, few, many, or a class for an expanded clone.

V gene: TRBV27; D gene: TRBD1; clone size: .; J gene: TRBJ2-7; CDR3 protein: CASSSGQGIYEQYF; CDR3 DNA: TGTGCCAGCAGTTCGGGACAGGGGATATACGAGCAGTACTTC
V gene: TRBV4-1; D gene: TRBD1; clone size: .; J gene: TRBJ2-1; CDR3 protein: CASSERQGGSWYEQFF; CDR3 DNA: TGCGCCAGCAGCGAACGACAGGGGGGGAGTTGGTATGAGCAGTTCTTC
V gene: TRBV6-5; D gene: .; clone size: .; J gene: TRBJ1-1; CDR3 protein: CASSLTHTGRTEAFF; CDR3 DNA: TGTGCCAGCAGCTTAACCCATACAGGGCGCACTGAAGCTTTCTTT
V gene: TRBV19; D gene: .; clone size: .; J gene: TRBJ1-2; CDR3 protein: CASRPKISNYGYTF; CDR3 DNA: TGTGCCAGTAGGCCCAAGATCTCTAACTATGGCTACACCTTC
V gene: TRBV7-2; D gene: .; clone size: .; J gene: TRBJ2-3; CDR3 protein: CASSLLIRREVINTQYF; CDR3 DNA: TGTGCCAGCAGCTTATTGATAAGGCGGGAAGTGATTAATACGCAGTATTTT
V gene: TRBV27; D gene: .; clone size: once; J gene: TRBJ1-1; CDR3 protein: CASSLRAGWNTEAFF; CDR3 DNA: TGTGCCAGCAGTTTAAGGGCAGGGTGGAACACTGAAGCTTTCTTT
V gene: TRBV15; D gene: .; clone size: .; J gene: TRBJ1-4; CDR3 protein: CATSRGGLNEKLFF; CDR3 DNA: TGTGCCACCAGCAGAGGTGGGCTTAATGAAAAACTGTTTTTT
V gene: TRBV2; D gene: TRBD1; clone size: once; J gene: TRBJ1-2; CDR3 protein: CASSDGQGSYGYTF; CDR3 DNA: TGTGCCAGCAGTGACGGACAGGGAAGCTATGGCTACACCTTC
V gene: TRBV6-1; D gene: TRBD1; clone size: .; J gene: TRBJ2-7; CDR3 protein: CASGVRDRGSREQYF; CDR3 DNA: TGTGCCAGCGGCGTCCGGGACAGGGGTTCTAGGGAGCAGTACTTC
V gene: TRBV7-3; D gene: .; clone size: .; J gene: TRBJ2-7; CDR3 protein: CASSPGSGSGYEQYF; CDR3 DNA: TGTGCCAGCAGCCCTGGGTCAGGGTCTGGGTACGAGCAGTACTTC
V gene: TRBV4-1; D gene: .; clone size: .; J gene: TRBJ2-7; CDR3 protein: CASSQGDIPYEQYF; CDR3 DNA: TGCGCCAGCAGCCAAGGGGACATTCCCTACGAGCAGTACTTC
V gene: TRBV13; D gene: TRBD2; clone size: .; J gene: TRBJ2-7; CDR3 protein: CASSPGRGIYEQYF; CDR3 DNA: TGTGCCAGCAGTCCGGGGAGGGGAATCTACGAGCAGTACTTC
V gene: TRBV9; D gene: TRBD1; clone size: .; J gene: TRBJ1-2; CDR3 protein: CASSVGGPGQGTNYGYTF; CDR3 DNA: TGTGCCAGCAGCGTAGGCGGACCGGGACAGGGGACCAACTATGGCTACACCTTC
V gene: TRBV27; D gene: .; clone size: .; J gene: TRBJ1-1; CDR3 protein: CASSLRGVTEAFF; CDR3 DNA: TGTGCCAGCAGTTTACGGGGAGTCACTGAAGCTTTCTTT
V gene: TRBV7-9; D gene: .; clone size: .; J gene: TRBJ2-7; CDR3 protein: CASSGVGIKSSYEQYF; CDR3 DNA: TGTGCCAGCAGCGGTGTAGGGATTAAAAGCTCCTACGAGCAGTACTTC
V gene: TRBV4-1; D gene: TRBD1; clone size: .; J gene: TRBJ2-7; CDR3 protein: CASSQDPKFGTDSYEQYF; CDR3 DNA: TGCGCCAGCAGCCAAGATCCGAAGTTCGGGACAGACTCCTACGAGCAGTACTTC
V gene: TRBV7-9; D gene: TRBD2; clone size: .; J gene: TRBJ2-7; CDR3 protein: CASSSSETSGYEQYF; CDR3 DNA: TGTGCCAGCAGCTCCTCCGAGACTAGCGGATACGAGCAGTACTTC
V gene: TRBV5-6; D gene: .; clone size: .; J gene: TRBJ1-4; CDR3 protein: CASSLANWDSLPGEKLFF; CDR3 DNA: TGTGCCAGCAGCTTGGCCAATTGGGACTCTCTCCCGGGGGAAAAACTGTTTTTT
V gene: TRBV28; D gene: .; clone size: few; J gene: TRBJ2-2; CDR3 protein: CAAHDGQPNTGELFF; CDR3 DNA: TGTGCCGCCCACGACGGGCAGCCGAACACCGGGGAGCTGTTTTTT
V gene: TRBV27; D gene: .; clone size: .; J gene: TRBJ2-2; CDR3 protein: CASSLGSRPGELFF; CDR3 DNA: TGTGCCAGCAGTTTGGGAAGCCGTCCCGGGGAGCTGTTTTTT
V gene: TRBV28; D gene: TRBD1; clone size: .; J gene: TRBJ2-5; CDR3 protein: CASSYTGGAETQYF; CDR3 DNA: TGTGCCAGCAGCTATACAGGGGGCGCAGAGACCCAGTACTTC
V gene: TRBV19; D gene: .; clone size: once; J gene: TRBJ2-2; CDR3 protein: CASNEARGTTGELFF; CDR3 DNA: TGTGCCAGTAATGAGGCGCGGGGTACCACCGGGGAGCTGTTTTTT
V gene: TRBV5-1; D gene: .; clone size: .; J gene: TRBJ2-7; CDR3 protein: CASSLLTGRSYEQYF; CDR3 DNA: TGCGCCAGCAGCTTGCTAACAGGAAGATCCTACGAGCAGTACTTC
V gene: TRBV12-2; D gene: .; clone size: .; J gene: TRBJ2-4; CDR3 protein: CASRLVRVDRADIAKNIQYF; CDR3 DNA: TGTGCAAGTCGACTCGTCAGGGTGGATCGCGCGGATATAGCCAAAAACATTCAGTACTTC
V gene: TRBV5-6; D gene: TRBD2; clone size: .; J gene: TRBJ2-1; CDR3 protein: CASSFTSGFNEQFF; CDR3 DNA: TGTGCCAGCAGCTTTACTAGCGGATTCAATGAGCAGTTCTTC
V gene: TRBV19; D gene: .; clone size: .; J gene: TRBJ1-1; CDR3 protein: CASSIRGGQSTEAFF; CDR3 DNA: TGTGCCAGTAGTATCCGAGGGGGTCAGAGCACTGAAGCTTTCTTT
V gene: TRBV4-3; D gene: TRBD1; clone size: .; J gene: TRBJ2-1; CDR3 protein: CASRSGTGRDNEQFF; CDR3 DNA: TGCGCCAGCAGGTCCGGGACAGGGAGGGACAATGAGCAGTTCTTC
V gene: TRBV7-9; D gene: .; clone size: .; J gene: TRBJ2-2; CDR3 protein: CASSGSGELFF; CDR3 DNA: TGTGCCAGCAGCGGCTCCGGGGAGCTGTTTTTT
V gene: TRBV15; D gene: .; clone size: .; J gene: TRBJ2-7; CDR3 protein: CATSRAGGHEQYF; CDR3 DNA: TGTGCCACCAGCAGAGCGGGGGGCCACGAGCAGTACTTC
V gene: TRBV10-3; D gene: .; clone size: .; J gene: TRBJ1-1; CDR3 protein: CAISPARSGPTEAFF; CDR3 DNA: TGTGCCATCAGCCCCGCGCGATCTGGGCCCACTGAAGCTTTCTTT
V gene: TRBV7-9; D gene: .; clone size: .; J gene: TRBJ1-2; CDR3 protein: CASSDSTNYGYTF; CDR3 DNA: TGTGCCAGCAGTGACAGTACTAACTATGGCTACACCTTC
V gene: TRBV11-2; D gene: TRBD2; clone size: .; J gene: TRBJ2-7; CDR3 protein: CASSLRSGSYEQYF; CDR3 DNA: TGTGCCAGCAGCTTACGCAGCGGGAGTTACGAGCAGTACTTC
V gene: TRBV19; D gene: .; clone size: .; J gene: TRBJ1-1; CDR3 protein: CASSTGRRTEAFF; CDR3 DNA: TGTGCCAGTAGTACAGGGAGAAGGACTGAAGCTTTCTTT
V gene: TRBV19; D gene: TRBD2; clone size: .; J gene: TRBJ2-7; CDR3 protein: CASSPGLGPSYEQYF; CDR3 DNA: TGTGCCAGTAGCCCGGGACTAGGGCCCTCCTACGAGCAGTACTTC
V gene: TRBV5-6; D gene: TRBD1; clone size: .; J gene: TRBJ2-1; CDR3 protein: CASSLAGQGNNEQFF; CDR3 DNA: TGTGCCAGCAGCTTGGCGGGACAGGGGAACAATGAGCAGTTCTTC
V gene: TRBV19; D gene: .; clone size: .; J gene: TRBJ1-1; CDR3 protein: CASSTDVLNTEAFF; CDR3 DNA: TGTGCCAGTAGTACGGACGTGTTGAACACTGAAGCTTTCTTT
V gene: TRBV6-1; D gene: .; clone size: once; J gene: TRBJ1-2; CDR3 protein: CASSGNIPNYGYTF; CDR3 DNA: TGTGCCAGCAGTGGAAATATCCCTAACTATGGCTACACCTTC
V gene: TRBV28; D gene: .; clone size: .; J gene: TRBJ2-3; CDR3 protein: CASSRLDTQYF; CDR3 DNA: TGTGCCAGCAGCCGCCTCGATACGCAGTATTTT
V gene: TRBV9; D gene: .; clone size: .; J gene: TRBJ2-1; CDR3 protein: CASSPGDLDDEQFF; CDR3 DNA: TGTGCCAGCAGCCCCGGGGACCTGGACGATGAGCAGTTCTTC
V gene: TRBV4-2; D gene: TRBD1; clone size: .; J gene: TRBJ1-2; CDR3 protein: CASSQDLGGGPGYTF; CDR3 DNA: TGTGCCAGCAGCCAAGATTTAGGGGGCGGTCCTGGCTACACCTTC
V gene: TRBV13; D gene: TRBD1; clone size: .; J gene: TRBJ1-2; CDR3 protein: CASSPWGGQGIYGYTF; CDR3 DNA: TGTGCCAGCAGCCCCTGGGGGGGACAGGGGATCTATGGCTACACCTTC
V gene: TRBV11-2; D gene: .; clone size: .; J gene: TRBJ1-4; CDR3 protein: CASSLVSEKLFF; CDR3 DNA: TGTGCCAGCAGCTTAGTGAGTGAAAAACTGTTTTTT